Listed below are T cell receptor beta chains from one sample, sequenced in a study of cytomegalovirus exposure and HLA in healthy donors. Produced via immunoSEQ multiplex PCR; TCRdb's table is partial and in-frame only. The table has 150,000 or so clones, under 85% seen once. Sequencing was carried out using PBMCs. Receptors originate from a male donor in good health and CMV-seropositive. The CDR3 runs from the conserved cysteine through the conserved F or W. A D gene is named only where the DNA matches it firmly. Clone size is given for some rows only: seen once, a few or many times, or a class if the clone is expanded.

v_call: TRBV18
j_call: TRBJ1-2
clone_size: .
d_call: .
cdr3_aa: CASSPPIGAYYGYTF

v_call: TRBV10-3
j_call: TRBJ2-3
clone_size: few
d_call: TRBD1
cdr3_aa: CAISPGQGLNTQYF

v_call: TRBV28
j_call: TRBJ1-6
clone_size: .
d_call: .
cdr3_aa: CASRRQGGSPLHF

v_call: TRBV6-4
j_call: TRBJ2-7
clone_size: .
d_call: TRBD2
cdr3_aa: CASSMTAGVSYEQYF

v_call: TRBV27
j_call: TRBJ1-4
clone_size: .
d_call: .
cdr3_aa: CASSSSPPGELFF

v_call: TRBV5-4
j_call: TRBJ2-6
clone_size: once
d_call: .
cdr3_aa: CASSSGLLANGLTF

v_call: TRBV5-6
j_call: TRBJ1-6
clone_size: .
d_call: TRBD1
cdr3_aa: CASSPGTGQGNSPLHF

v_call: TRBV5-1
j_call: TRBJ2-7
clone_size: .
d_call: TRBD2
cdr3_aa: CASSHQGGRDYEQYF

v_call: TRBV27
j_call: TRBJ2-1
clone_size: .
d_call: TRBD1
cdr3_aa: CASSDRGSYNEQFF

v_call: TRBV4-1
j_call: TRBJ2-7
clone_size: .
d_call: .
cdr3_aa: CASSQGEGVPYEQYF

v_call: TRBV10-3
j_call: TRBJ1-1
clone_size: few
d_call: TRBD1
cdr3_aa: CAISEKGAGTEAFF

v_call: TRBV5-6
j_call: TRBJ2-1
clone_size: .
d_call: TRBD2
cdr3_aa: CASSPTSGGDNEQFF

v_call: TRBV6-5
j_call: TRBJ2-7
clone_size: .
d_call: .
cdr3_aa: CASRLAGTEDYEQYF

v_call: TRBV13
j_call: TRBJ2-3
clone_size: .
d_call: TRBD2
cdr3_aa: CASSPPTSGRFTDTQYF

v_call: TRBV4-1
j_call: TRBJ2-1
clone_size: few
d_call: TRBD2
cdr3_aa: CASSLLGGSTGDEQFF

v_call: TRBV25-1
j_call: TRBJ2-1
clone_size: once
d_call: TRBD2
cdr3_aa: CATGTSGGYNEQFF

v_call: TRBV27
j_call: TRBJ1-1
clone_size: .
d_call: .
cdr3_aa: CASSLIPSTEAFF

v_call: TRBV28
j_call: TRBJ1-6
clone_size: few
d_call: TRBD1
cdr3_aa: CASTEQGANSYNSPLHF

v_call: TRBV2
j_call: TRBJ1-2
clone_size: .
d_call: .
cdr3_aa: CATSYSTDNHYGYTF

v_call: TRBV28
j_call: TRBJ2-2
clone_size: .
d_call: TRBD1
cdr3_aa: CASRGTGAAGELFF

v_call: TRBV5-1
j_call: TRBJ1-1
clone_size: once
d_call: TRBD1
cdr3_aa: CASSIGQGGGTEAFF

v_call: TRBV4-1
j_call: TRBJ2-1
clone_size: .
d_call: .
cdr3_aa: CASSQGQGGYNEQFF